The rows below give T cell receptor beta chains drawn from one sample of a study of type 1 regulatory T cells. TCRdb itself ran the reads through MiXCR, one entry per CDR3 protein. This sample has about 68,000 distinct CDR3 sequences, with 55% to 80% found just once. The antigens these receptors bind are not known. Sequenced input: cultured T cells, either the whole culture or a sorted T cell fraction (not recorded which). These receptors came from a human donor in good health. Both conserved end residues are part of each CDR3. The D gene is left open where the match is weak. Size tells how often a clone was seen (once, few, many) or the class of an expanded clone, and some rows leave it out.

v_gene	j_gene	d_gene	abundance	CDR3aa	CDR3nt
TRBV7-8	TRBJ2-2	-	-	CASRPLVGTGELFF	TGTGCCAGCAGGCCACTAGTGGGCACCGGGGAGCTGTTTTTT
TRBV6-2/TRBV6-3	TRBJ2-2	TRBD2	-	CASSYRLLAGQHTGELFF	TGTGCCAGCAGTTATCGTCTACTAGCGGGCCAACACACCGGGGAGCTGTTTTTT
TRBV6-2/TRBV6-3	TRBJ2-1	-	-	CASKGLLLLTEQFF	TGTGCCAGCAAAGGTCTCCTACTACTTACTGAGCAGTTCTTC
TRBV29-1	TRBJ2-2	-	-	CSVEPLTGKAGELFF	TGCAGCGTTGAACCACTAACAGGGAAGGCCGGGGAGCTGTTTTTT
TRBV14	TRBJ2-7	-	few	CASSPGLNYEQYF	TGTGCCAGCAGCCCGGGACTTAACTACGAGCAGTACTTC
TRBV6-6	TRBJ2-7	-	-	CASSALETYEQYF	TGTGCCAGCAGTGCCCTTGAGACCTACGAGCAGTACTTC
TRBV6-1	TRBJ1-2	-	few	CASSEFTGPNYGYTF	TGTGCCAGCAGCGAATTTACCGGGCCTAACTATGGCTACACCTTC
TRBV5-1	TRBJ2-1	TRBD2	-	CASSLAVSSGRFNEQFF	TGCGCCAGCAGCTTGGCCGTTTCTAGCGGGAGGTTCAATGAGCAGTTCTTC
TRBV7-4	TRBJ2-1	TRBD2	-	CASSPGLAGLCEQFF	TGTGCCAGCAGCCCGGGACTAGCGGGATTATGCGAGCAGTTCTTC
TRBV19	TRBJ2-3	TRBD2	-	CACSTLRLAGITDTQYF	TGTGCCTGTAGTACCCTCCGACTAGCGGGAATCACAGATACGCAGTATTTT
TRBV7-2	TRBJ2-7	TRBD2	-	CASRLAGGGYEQYF	TGTGCCAGCAGGCTAGCGGGAGGTGGTTACGAGCAGTACTTC
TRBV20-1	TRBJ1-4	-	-	CSARGRNEKLFF	TGCAGTGCTAGAGGGAGGAATGAAAAACTGTTTTTT
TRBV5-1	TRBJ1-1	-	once	CASRMQDSMNTEAFF	TGCGCCAGCAGGATGCAGGACTCGATGAACACTGAAGCTTTCTTT
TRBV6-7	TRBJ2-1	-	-	CASSYLATPTYEQFF	TGTGCCAGCAGTTACTTGGCGACTCCCACTTATGAGCAGTTCTTC
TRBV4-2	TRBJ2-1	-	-	CASSQVWPSDRGNEQFF	TGTGCCAGCAGCCAAGTTTGGCCTAGCGATCGAGGGAATGAGCAGTTCTTC
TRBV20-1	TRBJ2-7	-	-	CSARVARQTYEQYF	TGCAGTGCTAGAGTTGCGAGACAGACCTACGAGCAGTACTTC
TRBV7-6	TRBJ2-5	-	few	CASSLSETQYF	TGTGCCAGCAGCTTATCGGAGACCCAGTACTTC
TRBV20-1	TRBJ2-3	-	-	CSARGPQEDEPDTQYF	TGCAGTGCTAGGGGGCCCCAGGAGGATGAACCAGATACGCAGTATTTT
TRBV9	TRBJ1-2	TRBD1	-	CASSAIAGTGEGYGYTF	TGTGCCAGCAGCGCCATTGCCGGGACAGGGGAAGGCTATGGCTACACCTTC
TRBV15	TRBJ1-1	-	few	CATSRAPPQNEAFF	TGTGCCACCAGCAGAGCACCGCCCCAGAATGAAGCTTTCTTT
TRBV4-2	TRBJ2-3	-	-	CASSQEKRSTDTQYF	TGTGCCAGCAGCCAAGAGAAGCGGAGCACAGATACGCAGTATTTT
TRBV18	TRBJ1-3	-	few	CASSPGNSGNTIYF	TGTGCCAGCTCCCCAGGGAACTCTGGAAACACCATATATTTT
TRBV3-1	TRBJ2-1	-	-	CASSPIGNEQFF	TGTGCCAGCAGCCCCATCGGCAATGAGCAGTTCTTC
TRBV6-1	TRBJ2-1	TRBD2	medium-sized	CASRNPGGGSYNEQFF	TGTGCCAGCAGAAATCCGGGCGGGGGGTCCTACAATGAGCAGTTCTTC
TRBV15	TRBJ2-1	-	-	CATSRDFGDEQFF	TGTGCCACCAGCAGGGACTTTGGGGATGAGCAGTTCTTC
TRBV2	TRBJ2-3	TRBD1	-	CASRGQGTDTQYF	TGTGCCAGCAGGGGACAGGGGACAGATACGCAGTATTTT
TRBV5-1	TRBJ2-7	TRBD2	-	CASSLGTGGLAGVYEQYF	TGCGCCAGCAGCTTGGGGACAGGGGGACTAGCGGGCGTCTACGAGCAGTACTTC
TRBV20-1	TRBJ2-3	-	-	CSATVDHSTDTQYF	TGCAGTGCTACCGTGGACCACAGCACAGATACGCAGTATTTT
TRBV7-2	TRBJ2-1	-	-	CASSSRYTEQFF	TGTGCCAGCAGCTCGCGATATACCGAGCAGTTCTTC
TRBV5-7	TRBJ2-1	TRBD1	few	CASSFGTEINEQFF	TGTGCCAGCAGCTTCGGGACAGAGATCAATGAGCAGTTCTTC
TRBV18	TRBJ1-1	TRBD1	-	CASSPSGGQEAFF	TGTGCCAGCTCACCGAGCGGGGGACAGGAAGCTTTCTTT
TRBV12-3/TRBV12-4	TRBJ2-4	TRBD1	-	CASSFGTGLAKNIQYF	TGTGCCAGCAGTTTCGGGACAGGGCTAGCCAAAAACATTCAGTACTTC
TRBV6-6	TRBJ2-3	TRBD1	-	CASSYRGQGTDTQYF	TGTGCCAGCAGTTACAGGGGACAGGGCACAGATACGCAGTATTTT
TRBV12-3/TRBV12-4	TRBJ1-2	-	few	CASSSTDSFSGYTF	TGTGCCAGCAGTTCCACAGACAGTTTCTCGGGCTACACCTTC
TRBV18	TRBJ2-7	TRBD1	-	CASSLGQGAIEQYF	TGTGCCAGCTCATTGGGACAGGGGGCTATCGAGCAGTACTTC
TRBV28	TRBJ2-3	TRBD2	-	CASSSRDPLAGVAGTDTQYF	TGTGCCAGCAGTTCAAGGGACCCGTTAGCGGGAGTAGCTGGCACAGATACGCAGTATTTT
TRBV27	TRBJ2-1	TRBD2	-	CASSLLAGIYNEQFF	TGTGCCAGCAGCCTCCTAGCGGGAATCTACAATGAGCAGTTCTTC
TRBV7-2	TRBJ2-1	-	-	CASSPLIREQFF	TGTGCCAGCAGTCCCCTCATCAGGGAGCAGTTCTTC
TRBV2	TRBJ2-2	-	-	CASTRDSRSNTGELFF	TGTGCCAGCACACGGGACTCCAGATCTAACACCGGGGAGCTGTTTTTT
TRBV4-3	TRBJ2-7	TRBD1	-	CASSQVGLDRGRYEQYF	TGCGCCAGCAGCCAAGTAGGTCTAGACAGGGGACGGTACGAGCAGTACTTC
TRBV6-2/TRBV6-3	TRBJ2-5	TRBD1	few	CASEQGKETQYF	TGTGCCAGCGAACAGGGGAAAGAGACCCAGTACTTC
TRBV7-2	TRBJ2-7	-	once	CASSSSWGAPEQYF	TGTGCCAGCAGCTCCTCTTGGGGGGCTCCCGAGCAGTACTTC
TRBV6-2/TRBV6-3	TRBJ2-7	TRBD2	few	CASSYGRDAAGGASYEQYF	TGTGCCAGCAGTTATGGCAGGGACGCGGCGGGAGGTGCCTCCTACGAGCAGTACTTC
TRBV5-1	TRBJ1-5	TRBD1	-	CASSPGQGREPQHF	TGCGCCAGCAGCCCGGGACAGGGACGGGAGCCCCAGCATTTT
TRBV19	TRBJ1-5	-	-	CASSVTTQDQPQHF	TGTGCCAGTAGTGTAACAACCCAAGATCAGCCCCAGCATTTT
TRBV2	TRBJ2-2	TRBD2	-	CASSEAPLAANTGELFF	TGTGCCAGCAGTGAAGCTCCTCTAGCGGCGAACACCGGGGAGCTGTTTTTT
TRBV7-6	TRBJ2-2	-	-	CASSLALANTGELFF	TGTGCCAGCAGCTTAGCGCTGGCCAACACCGGGGAGCTGTTTTTT
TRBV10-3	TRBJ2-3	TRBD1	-	CATGQGADTQYF	TGTGCCACCGGACAGGGGGCAGATACGCAGTATTTT
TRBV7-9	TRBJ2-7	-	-	CASSLVAGEQYF	TGTGCCAGCAGCTTAGTGGCTGGCGAGCAGTACTTC
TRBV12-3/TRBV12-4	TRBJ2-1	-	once	CASSFQGTEQFF	TGTGCCAGCAGTTTTCAGGGTACTGAGCAGTTCTTC